These 14 T cell receptor beta chains originate from one sample sequenced in a study of T-cell reconstitution after alpha-beta-depleted transplantation in children. Unique molecular identifiers tagged the TCRbeta library. MiXCR, run by TCRdb on the PCR reads, gives a single entry per CDR3 protein. This sample has hundreds of thousands of distinct CDR3 sequences, with around 13% found just once. This specimen was PBMCs, taken before TCRalphabeta/CD19-depleted stem cell transplant. The origin of the receptors is a girl aged 2-10 years with congenital amegakaryocytic thrombocytopenia, due to receive a stem cell transplant.

This clonotype was counted ten times or more. V and J are TRBV9 and TRBJ2-3; weak D call: TRBD1 (5 bases). Germline V gene data show CDR1 as SGDLS and CDR2 as YYNGEE. The CDR3 covers 13 residues. The V end lost 4 bases, the J end lost 6 bases, and 12 bases lay between the germline ends. DNA for the CDR3: TGTGCCAGCAGCACAGGTCTCGCGGATACGCAGTATTTT. Translation gives CASSTGLADTQYF.

The chain recombines TRBV5-1 with TRBJ1-1; TRBD1 matches at 7 bases. Per the germline V gene, CDR1 is SGHRS and CDR2 is YFSETQ. Trimming at V came to 2 bases and at J to 0 bases, leaving 4 bases not matched to a gene. This CDR3 has 15 residues. CDR3 in amino acids: CASSFGQAMNTEAFF. CDR3 bases: TGCGCCAGCAGCTTCGGACAGGCCATGAACACTGAAGCTTTCTTT.

The V and J genes are TRBV20-1 and TRBJ2-1, with D possibly matching TRBD1 (8 bases). The CDR3 length is 16 residues. Germline V lookup: CDR1 DFQATT, CDR2 SNEGSKA (reference sequence). V shed 6 bases and J shed 6 bases, with 24 bases lying between them. The CDR3 DNA reads TGCAGTGCAACAGGGGGGGCGCCCACAGCTATCAATGAGCAGTTCTTC. Translated: CSATGGAPTAINEQFF.

The rearrangement joins TRBV20-1 to TRBJ2-1; D may be TRBD2 (6 bases). This CDR3 is 18 amino acids long. V lost 0 bases, J lost 3 bases, and 21 bases lay in between. The germline gives CDR1 DFQATT, CDR2 SNEGSKA (reference sequence). CDR3 protein: CSARDLPGVGGSYNEQFF. The CDR3 region has the DNA TGCAGTGCTAGAGACCTCCCGGGTGTGGGAGGTAGCTACAATGAGCAGTTCTTC.

Ten or more counts support this clonotype. The chain combines TRBV20-1 with TRBJ2-3; no firm D call. Germline-derived CDR1 and CDR2 are DFQATT and SNEGSKA (reference sequence). Deletions cut 0 bases from V and 5 bases from J, with 9 bases between. The CDR3 consists of 13 residues. As DNA, the CDR3 is TGCAGTGCTAGAGAACAGAGTCGAGATACGCAGTATTTT. This sequence encodes CSAREQSRDTQYF.

This clonotype has at least ten counts. The rearrangement joins TRBV5-1 to TRBJ2-1; D is undetermined. CDR3 length equals 14 residues. CDR1 SGHRS and CDR2 YFSETQ come from the germline V gene. The germline V and J ends were trimmed by 4 bases and 7 bases, with 15 bases remaining between them. In nucleotides, the CDR3 is TGCGCCAGCAGCCCTACGGCCATCGTTAATGAGCAGTTCTTC. Translating it yields CASSPTAIVNEQFF.

This clonotype was seen many times. The chain employs TRBV5-1 and TRBJ2-7; D gene unclear. This CDR3 spans 14 amino acids. Trimming took off 5 bases at V and 3 bases at J, with 15 bases between the two ends. Germline V CDR1 and CDR2: SGHRS, YFSETQ. The CDR3 coding sequence is TGCGCCAGCAGGAGTTTCGTCGAAAGCTACGAGCAGTACTTC. Its protein product is CASRSFVESYEQYF.

The V call is TRBV2, the J call TRBJ2-3; D perhaps matches TRBD1 (6 bases). The CDR3 covers 15 residues. The germline V gene has CDR1 SNHLY and CDR2 FYNNEI. Trimming left V 8 bases short and J 0 bases short, with 15 bases between. CDR3 bases: TGTGCCAGCGATATCCTCGGACAGAGCACAGATACGCAGTATTTT. Protein: CASDILGQSTDTQYF.

This clonotype was observed a handful of times. The chain carries TRBV5-1 and TRBJ1-2, with D maybe TRBD1 (5 bases). CDR1 and CDR2 (germline): SGHRS, YFSETQ. V gave up 4 bases and J gave up 4 bases, with 23 bases separating them. The CDR3 is 17 amino acids. For the CDR3, the DNA is TGCGCCAGCAGCAATCTTGCTGCCGAGGGACGGGGCTATGGCTACACCTTC. This gives the protein CASSNLAAEGRGYGYTF.

This clonotype was counted many times. The rearrangement links TRBV5-1 to TRBJ1-1; D uncertain. The CDR3 consists of 13 residues. V was trimmed by 1 base and J by 2 bases, leaving 6 bases between them. Germline CDR1 is SGHRS and CDR2 is YFSETQ. This chain's CDR3 is CASSLISNTEAFF. CDR3 DNA: TGCGCCAGCAGCTTGATATCCAACACTGAAGCTTTCTTT.

V usage is TRBV20-1 and J usage is TRBJ1-4; TRBD1 agrees at 9 bases. Per germline, CDR1 DFQATT and CDR2 SNEGSKA (reference sequence). Trimming took 3 bases from V and 6 from J; bases not matched to a gene: 2. This CDR3 is 13 amino acids long. The CDR3 DNA reads TGCAGTGCTAGCCGGGACAGGGATGAAAAACTGTTTTTT. The encoded protein is CSASRDRDEKLFF.

This clonotype was recorded many times. V gene TRBV6-1 combines with J gene TRBJ2-2, with 9 bases that match TRBD1. The V and J ends lost 5 bases and 6 bases, in that order; junction bases with no gene match: 10. Germline CDR1 MNHNS, CDR2 SASEGT. This CDR3 spans 16 amino acids. In DNA form, the CDR3 reads TGTGCCAGCAGTACCGCCGGGACAGGGTTGGCCGGGGAGCTGTTTTTT. It translates to CASSTAGTGLAGELFF.

This clonotype was seen a handful of times. This sequence joins TRBV3-1 and TRBJ2-2, with 12 bases lining up with TRBD2. The CDR3 is 16 amino acids. The germline CDR1 and CDR2 sequences are LGHDT and YNNKEL (reference sequence). The trim removed 4 bases at V and 6 bases at J, leaving 6 bases unmatched. The CDR3 bases are TGTGCCAGCAGCCGAGGACTAGCGGGACACTCCGGGGAGCTGTTTTTT. This gives the protein CASSRGLAGHSGELFF. The full variable domain, its missing parts supplied by reference TRBV3-1 and TRBJ2-2, is DTAVSQTPKYLVTQMGNDKSIKCEQNLGHDTMYWYKQDSKKFLKIMFSYNNKELIINETVPNRFSPKSPDKAHLNLHINSLELGDSAVYFCASSRGLAGHSGELFFGEGSRLTVL.

The CDR3 region has the DNA TGCAGCGTTGATTCCTACTCTGGGGCCAACGTCCTGACTTTC. Amino acids: CSVDSYSGANVLTF. The V call is TRBV29-1, the J call TRBJ2-6; no firm D call. Trimming cost V 3 bases and J 0 bases, with 6 bases left between them. Germline CDR1 and CDR2: SQVTM and ANQGSEA. The CDR3 has 14 residues.